This T cell receptor (beta chain) was recovered during a study of T cell repertoires in cytomegalovirus infection. Turning to the study itself: Indications of both CMV infection and matching HLA type were provided by public TCR beta signatures.

This clonotype was picked up many times. What it binds is not known. Germline CDR1 and CDR2: MDHEN and SYDVKM. Trimming shortened V by 7 bases and J by 2 bases, and 6 bases separated the two germline ends. The CDR3 is 13 residues long. General study points: HLA-C-restricted CMV clonotypes gave the most frequent clonotype in two of eight donors.

TCRdb analysed the reads with MiXCR anew, one entry per CDR3 protein. The data hold 310,000 or so distinct CDR3 sequences, with around 9.6% observed a single time. This TCR was recovered from a human donor in good health (CMV status not recorded). Some clones in this sample may be carry-over from other donors' samples. Sequenced sample: PBMCs. The chain is built from TRBV28 and TRBJ2-6; no clear D gene. The CDR3 sequence: CASTETGANVLTF. The CDR3, as DNA: TGTGCCAGCACCGAGACTGGGGCCAACGTCCTGACTTTC.